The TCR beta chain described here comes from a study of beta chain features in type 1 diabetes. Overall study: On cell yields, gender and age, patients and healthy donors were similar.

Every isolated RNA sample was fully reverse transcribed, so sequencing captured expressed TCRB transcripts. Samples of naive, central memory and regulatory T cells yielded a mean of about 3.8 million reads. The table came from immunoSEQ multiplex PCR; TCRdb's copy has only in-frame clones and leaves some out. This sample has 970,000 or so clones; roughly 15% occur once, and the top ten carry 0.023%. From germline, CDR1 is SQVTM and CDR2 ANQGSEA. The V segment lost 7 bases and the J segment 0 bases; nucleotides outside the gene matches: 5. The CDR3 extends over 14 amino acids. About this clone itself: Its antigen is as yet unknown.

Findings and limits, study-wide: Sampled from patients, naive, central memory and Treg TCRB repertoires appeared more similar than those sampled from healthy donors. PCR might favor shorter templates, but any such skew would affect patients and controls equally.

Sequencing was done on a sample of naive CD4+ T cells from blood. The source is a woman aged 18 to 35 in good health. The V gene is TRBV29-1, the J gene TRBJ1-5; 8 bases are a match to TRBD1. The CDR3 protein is CSAGDRGSNQPQHF. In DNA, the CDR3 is TGCAGCGCGGGCGACAGGGGTAGCAATCAGCCCCAGCATTTT. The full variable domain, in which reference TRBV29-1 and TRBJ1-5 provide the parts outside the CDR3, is SAVISQKPSRDICQRGTSLTIQCQVDSQVTMMFWYRQQPGQSLTLIATANQGSEATYESGFVIDKFPISRPNLTFSTLTVSNMSPEDSSIYLCSAGDRGSNQPQHFGDGTRLSIL.